The 17 T cell receptor beta chains listed next were all sequenced from one sample in a study of T cell responses to AZD1222 COVID-19 vaccine (dated by TCRdb to about 2021). Reading the label with the study, this specimen's time point is: baseline before first vaccination. The treatment or condition label here, explained by the study, means: meningococcal conjugate vaccine given as trial control. Libraries were constructed by the immunoSEQ multiplex PCR assay. Drawn from immuneACCESS, this table holds only the in-frame rearrangements with V and J called that TCRdb kept. Clones are partly lost; checked studies trace under half to an unresolved V gene and leave the rest unexplained. This sample has about 50,000 clones in its table, and more than 70% of those were observed once. The ten largest clones take up roughly 20% of the sample. Sample: peripheral blood, taken on day 0 of MenACWY control vaccination. Every receptor here comes from an adult in good health.

V and J are TRBV9 and TRBJ2-7; D perhaps matches TRBD2 (6 bases). The CDR3 is 15 amino acids. The V gene's germline CDR1 is SGDLS and CDR2 YYNGEE. The V end was cut by 0 bases, the J end by 3 bases, with 13 bases between. CDR3 sequence: CASSVGGSGIYEQYF. In DNA form, the CDR3 reads TGTGCCAGCAGCGTAGGAGGTAGCGGAATCTACGAGCAGTACTTC. The full variable domain, rest sourced from reference TRBV9 and TRBJ2-7, is DSGVTQTPKHLITATGQRVTLRCSPRSGDLSVYWYQQSLDQGLQFLIQYYNGEERAKGNILERFSAQQFPDLHSELNLSSLELGDSALYFCASSVGGSGIYEQYFGPGTRLTVT.

This clone was observed a few times. The chain employs TRBV5-1 and TRBJ2-3; 9 bases align to TRBD1. This CDR3 is built from 13 residues. J was trimmed by 11 bases and V by 5 bases; bases with no gene match: 9. Germline V lookup: CDR1 SGHRS, CDR2 YFSETQ. In DNA, the CDR3 is TGCGCCAGCAGGGGGGGGACAGGGACCGTGCAGTATTTT. Protein sequence: CASRGGTGTVQYF.

This clone was observed a handful of times. V is TRBV9 and J is TRBJ1-5; D call uncertain. Germline V lookup: CDR1 SGDLS, CDR2 YYNGEE. Trimming stripped 6 bases from V and 0 bases from J, with 22 bases between. There are 18 residues in the CDR3. The CDR3 nucleotides are TGTGCCAGCATCATCCTCGGACGGTGCCTGGCTAGCAATCAGCCCCAGCATTTT. Translation: CASIILGRCLASNQPQHF.

This sequence joins TRBV6-5 and TRBJ2-1; D is undetermined. V lost 8 bases and J lost 3, with 11 bases in between. Germline V gene data show CDR1 as MNHEY and CDR2 as SVGAGI. The CDR3 runs to 13 residues. CDR3: CASGISFYNEQFF. For the CDR3, the DNA is TGTGCCAGCGGGATCTCTTTCTACAATGAGCAGTTCTTC.

This chain's CDR3 is CASSHRGLAGGPAGITQYF. The CDR3 DNA is TGCGCCAGCAGCCATCGCGGACTAGCGGGAGGGCCAGCTGGTATTACGCAGTATTTT. The rearrangement links TRBV4-1 to TRBJ2-3; 15 positions match TRBD2. With 3 bases clipped from V and 8 bases from J, the junction kept 15 bases outside the gene matches. Germline CDR1 MGHRA, CDR2 YSYEKL. CDR3 length: 19 amino acids.

This rearrangement joins TRBV5-1 to TRBJ2-1; 10 positions agree with TRBD2. CDR3 length: 15 amino acids. V was clipped by 0 bases and J by 8 bases; unmatched bases: 5. Germline loops: CDR1 SGHRS, CDR2 YFSETQ. The DNA of the CDR3 is TGCGCCAGCAGCTTGGAGGGACTAGCGATCTATGAGCAGTTCTTC. Translation: CASSLEGLAIYEQFF.

This clone was seen a handful of times. The rearrangement uses TRBV5-6 and TRBJ1-2; no reliable D call. The CDR3 length is 15 residues. Trimming left V 2 bases short and J 5 bases short, with 16 bases between. Germline values: CDR1 SGHDT, CDR2 YYEEEE. CDR3: CASSFRRRMGYGYTF. In DNA form, the CDR3 reads TGTGCCAGCAGCTTCCGACGGAGGATGGGGTATGGCTACACCTTC.

The chain is built from TRBV11-2 and TRBJ2-7, with TRBD1 identical over 9 bases. Trimming cost V 5 bases and J 2 bases; bases outside gene matches: 7. The CDR3 loop spans 15 amino acids. Germline V gene data show CDR1 as SGHAT and CDR2 as FQNNGV. CDR3 protein: CASSLSGDRAYEQYF. CDR3 nucleotide sequence: TGTGCCAGCAGCCTGTCGGGGGACAGGGCCTACGAGCAGTACTTC.

The chain combines TRBV18 with TRBJ2-6; either TRBD1 or TRBD2 may fit D (6 bases each). The length of the CDR3 is 17 residues. The V end was cut by 3 bases, the J end by 1 base, with 13 bases between. Germline CDR1 and CDR2: KGHSH and LQKENI. The chain's CDR3 is CASSPGGAESGANVLTF. CDR3 DNA: TGTGCCAGCTCACCGGGGGGCGCTGAGTCTGGGGCCAACGTCCTGACTTTC. Combining the CDR3 with reference TRBV18 and TRBJ2-6 gives the whole variable domain NAGVMQNPRHLVRRRGQEARLRCSPMKGHSHVYWYRQLPEEGLKFMVYLQKENIIDESGMPKERFSAEFPKEGPSILRIQQVVRGDSAAYFCASSPGGAESGANVLTFGAGSRLTVL.

The V gene is TRBV4-2, the J gene TRBJ2-5; 8 positions match TRBD2. This CDR3 is built from 17 residues. J was trimmed by 6 bases and V by 1 base; bases with no gene match: 13. Looked up from germline, CDR1 is LGHNA and CDR2 is YNFKEQ. The CDR3 loop reads CASSQGVDSGAPQTQYF. In DNA form, the CDR3 reads TGTGCCAGCAGCCAAGGGGTGGATAGCGGGGCCCCTCAGACCCAGTACTTC.

The V and J genes are TRBV24-1 and TRBJ2-5; 9 nucleotides line up with TRBD2. Germline V gives CDR1 KGHDR, CDR2 SFDVKD. The CDR3 spans 15 residues. V trimming: 3 bases; J trimming: 4 bases; junction bases outside the gene matches: 5. The CDR3 is CATSDPTSGAETQYF. In nucleotides, the CDR3 is TGTGCCACCAGTGATCCGACTAGCGGAGCAGAGACCCAGTACTTC.

The rearrangement joins TRBV28 to TRBJ1-6, with a possible D match to TRBD1 (5 bases). This CDR3 region has 13 residues. Trimming took 2 bases from V and 9 from J, leaving 8 bases between them. Germline values: CDR1 MDHEN, CDR2 SYDVKM. The CDR3 coding sequence is TGTGCCAGCAGTTTACAGGGTCCTTCACCCCTCCACTTT. Its translation: CASSLQGPSPLHF.

The chain combines TRBV15 with TRBJ2-1, with D perhaps given as TRBD1 or TRBD2 (6 bases each). Germline CDR1 LNHNV, CDR2 YYDKDF (reference sequence). The CDR3 runs to 15 residues. V was pared by 5 bases and J by 3 bases, with 14 bases between. The CDR3, as DNA: TGTGCCACCAGCGAAGGGGGAGGAGGCTACAATGAGCAGTTCTTC. Amino acids: CATSEGGGGYNEQFF.

The chain employs TRBV30 and TRBJ1-4, with D perhaps matching TRBD1 (5 bases). Trimming stripped 7 bases from V and 5 bases from J, with 8 bases between. From germline, CDR1 is GTSNPN and CDR2 SVGIG (reference sequence). There are 11 residues in the CDR3. The CDR3 protein is CAFRQNEKLFF. The CDR3 DNA reads TGTGCCTTCCGACAGAATGAAAAACTGTTTTTT.

The chain employs TRBV7-2 and TRBJ2-7; TRBD2 matches at 8 bases. This CDR3 region has 15 residues. After removal of 2 bases from V and 5 bases from J, the junction contained 8 bases not matched to a gene. Germline V lookup: CDR1 SGHTA, CDR2 FQGNSA. As DNA, the CDR3 is TGTGCCAGCAGCTTATTCGGGGCGGGAGGTGACGAGCAGTACTTC. Amino acid sequence: CASSLFGAGGDEQYF.

CDR3 loop: CASSTGTVYEQYF. CDR3 DNA: TGTGCCAGCAGCACCGGGACGGTCTACGAGCAGTACTTC. This sequence joins TRBV5-4 and TRBJ2-7, with D perhaps being TRBD1 or TRBD2 (5 bases each). The V end lost 4 bases, the J end lost 3 bases, and 11 bases lay between the germline ends. Germline V gives CDR1 SGHNT, CDR2 YYREEE (reference sequence). CDR3 length equals 13 residues.

CDR3 nucleotide sequence: TGTGCCAGCAGTTTAAATATCCCGGGCGAGCAGTTCTTC. Translation gives CASSLNIPGEQFF. The chain couples TRBV28 to TRBJ2-1; D is ambiguous. The V end lost 2 bases, the J end lost 10 bases, and 12 bases lay between the germline ends. Germline values: CDR1 MDHEN, CDR2 SYDVKM. This CDR3 contains 13 residues.